This TCR beta chain is from a study of response to subunit inactivated influenza vaccine. TCRdb used MiXCR to reprocess the RT-PCR reads, holding one entry per CDR3 protein. This table has approximately 230,000 distinct CDR3 sequences, 9.5% to 15% appearing once. There are a few counts of this clonotype. What it binds is not known. Findings of the study overall: Seasonal influenza vaccination, on each occasion, was suggested by the authors to recruit few new T cells.

This sequence originates from a man between 45 and 60 years old who received an inactivated influenza vaccine. Sequenced material: non-naive T cells sorted from PBMCs, taken 14 days before vaccination.

CDR3 coding DNA: TGTGCCAGCAGCTCAACCGCTGGTGGCGGGCCGGAAGTATCCTACAATGAGCAGTTCTTC. This gives the protein CASSSTAGGGPEVSYNEQFF. This chain connects TRBV5-4 to TRBJ2-1, with a weak D call TRBD2 (5 bases). CDR1 and CDR2 (germline): SGHNT, YYREEE (reference sequence). Between the trimmed V and J ends, which lost 3 bases and 1 base, there was a span of 26 bases. This CDR3 spans 20 amino acids.